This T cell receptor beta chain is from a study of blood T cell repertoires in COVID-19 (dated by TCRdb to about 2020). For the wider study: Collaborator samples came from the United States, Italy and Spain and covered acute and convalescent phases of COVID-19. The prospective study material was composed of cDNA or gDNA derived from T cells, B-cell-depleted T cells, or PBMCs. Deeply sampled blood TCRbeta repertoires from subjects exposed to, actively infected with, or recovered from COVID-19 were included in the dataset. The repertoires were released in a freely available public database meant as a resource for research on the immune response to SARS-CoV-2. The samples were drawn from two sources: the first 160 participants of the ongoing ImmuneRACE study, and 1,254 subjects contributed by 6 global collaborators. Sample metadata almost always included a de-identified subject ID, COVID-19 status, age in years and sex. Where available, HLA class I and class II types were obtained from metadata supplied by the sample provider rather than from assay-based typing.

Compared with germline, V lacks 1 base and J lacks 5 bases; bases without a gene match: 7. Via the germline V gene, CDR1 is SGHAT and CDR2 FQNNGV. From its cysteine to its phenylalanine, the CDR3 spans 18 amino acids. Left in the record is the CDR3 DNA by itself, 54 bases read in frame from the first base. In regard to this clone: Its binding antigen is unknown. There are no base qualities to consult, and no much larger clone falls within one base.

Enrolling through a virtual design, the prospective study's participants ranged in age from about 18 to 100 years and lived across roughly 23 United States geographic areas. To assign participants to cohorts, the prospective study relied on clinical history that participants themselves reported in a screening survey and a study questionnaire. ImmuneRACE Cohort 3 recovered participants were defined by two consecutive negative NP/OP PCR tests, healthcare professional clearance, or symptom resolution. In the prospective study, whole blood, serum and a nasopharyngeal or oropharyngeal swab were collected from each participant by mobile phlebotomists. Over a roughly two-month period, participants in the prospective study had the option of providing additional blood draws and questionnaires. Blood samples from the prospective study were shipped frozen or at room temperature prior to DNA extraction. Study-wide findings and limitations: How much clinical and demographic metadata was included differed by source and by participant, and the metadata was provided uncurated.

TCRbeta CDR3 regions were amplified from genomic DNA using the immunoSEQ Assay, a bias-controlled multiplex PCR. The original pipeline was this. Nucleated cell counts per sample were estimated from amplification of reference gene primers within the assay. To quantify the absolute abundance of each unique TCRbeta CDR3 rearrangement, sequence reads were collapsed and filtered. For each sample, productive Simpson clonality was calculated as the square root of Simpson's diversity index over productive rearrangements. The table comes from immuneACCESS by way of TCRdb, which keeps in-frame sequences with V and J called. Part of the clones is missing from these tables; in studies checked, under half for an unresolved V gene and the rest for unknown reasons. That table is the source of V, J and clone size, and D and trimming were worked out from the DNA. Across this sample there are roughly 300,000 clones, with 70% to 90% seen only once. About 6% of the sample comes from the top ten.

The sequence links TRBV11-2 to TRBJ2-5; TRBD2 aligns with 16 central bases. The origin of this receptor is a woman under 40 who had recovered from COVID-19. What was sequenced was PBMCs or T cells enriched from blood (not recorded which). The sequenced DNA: TGTGCCAGCAGCTTAGTTGGGACTAGCGGGGGGGCCGGGGAGACCCAGTACTTC. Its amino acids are CASSLVGTSGGAGETQYF.